Listed below are T cell receptor beta chains from one sample, sequenced in a study of CD4 and CD8 cells across lung adenocarcinoma regions. TCRdb re-derived calls from the PCR reads in MiXCR, one entry per CDR3 protein. The sample carries some 8,400 distinct CDR3 sequences, roughly 54% recorded once. Material: CD8+ T cells from the center of a lung tumor. These receptors came from a female donor with lung adenocarcinoma. The CD4 and CD8 labels of this study may be unreliable. Each CDR3 is given with its conserved first and last residue. D genes are given only for firm matches. A row's size may be missing; if present it is once, few, many or a size class.

. TRBJ2-5 . TRBV12-3/TRBV12-4 CASRHGLGAEAETQSF TGTGCCAGCAGACACGGTCTGGGGGCTGAAGCCGAGACCCAGTCCTTC
. TRBJ2-4 TRBD2 TRBV7-2 CAGLAGKIQYF TGTGCCGGCCTAGCGGGGAAGATCCAGTACTTC
many TRBJ2-6 . TRBV10-3 CAISESLGGANVLTF TGTGCCATCAGTGAGTCGTTAGGGGGGGCCAACGTCCTGACTTTC
medium-sized TRBJ2-1 . TRBV7-2 CASSLALDWGQFF TGTGCCAGCAGCTTAGCGCTGGATTGGGGCCAGTTCTTC
many TRBJ1-6 . TRBV6-5 CASSYSGQLYNSPLHF TGTGCCAGCAGTTACTCCGGTCAGCTATATAATTCACCCCTCCACTTT
large TRBJ2-5 TRBD2 TRBV7-6 CASSGAGGPLMGETQYF TGTGCCAGCAGCGGAGCGGGGGGGCCGTTGATGGGAGAGACCCAGTACTTC
once TRBJ1-1 . TRBV6-5 CASSYRRFGTEAFF TGTGCCAGCAGTTATAGGAGGTTTGGAACTGAAGCTTTCTTT
. TRBJ2-3 . TRBV7-2 CAGSAGPSPDTQYF TGTGCCGGCAGCGCAGGGCCTAGCCCAGATACCCAGTATTTC
. TRBJ2-4 . TRBV7-6 CAGSSPGGAGEDQDIQYF TGTGCGGGCAGCTCCCCGGGGGGCGCAGGGGAAGACCAAGACATCCAGTACTTC
many TRBJ2-1 TRBD2 TRBV6-5 CASSYSGSGGYNEQFF TGTGCCAGCAGTTACTCGGGTAGCGGGGGCTACAATGAGCAGTTCTTC
medium-sized TRBJ2-3 . TRBV7-2 CASSFRRSYTDTQYF TGTGCCAGCAGCTTCCGAAGGTCATACACAGATACGCAGTATTTT
. TRBJ2-4 TRBD1 TRBV7-7 CASSLASRRTGTGGALDKDIQYF TGTGCTAGCAGCTTAGCCTCGAGAAGGACCGGGACAGGCGGGGCTCTAGACAAAGACATTCAGTACTTC
many TRBJ2-3 TRBD1 TRBV7-3 CASSPNTGGLTDTQYF TGTGCCAGCAGCCCTAACACAGGGGGGCTCACAGATACGCAGTATTTT
. TRBJ2-4 . TRBV6-1 CGGRGGWGTNMQYF TGCGGCGGCAGGGGGGGGTGGGGCACAAATATGCAGTACTTC
. TRBJ2-5 TRBD1 TRBV18 CASSPQDREETQYF TGTGCCAGCTCACCACAAGACAGGGAAGAGACCCAGTACTTC
. TRBJ2-4 . TRBV7-9 CAGGLTGGDTETQYF TGTGCCGGGGGGCTTACGGGCGGTGACACAGAGACGCAGTACTTC
large TRBJ2-1 TRBD2 TRBV6-1 CASRSGTTQSYNEQFF TGTGCCAGCAGGTCAGGGACTACACAGAGCTACAATGAGCAGTTCTTC
. TRBJ2-7 TRBD2 TRBV5-4 CASSRGLAGAYEQYF TGTGCCAGCAGCCGAGGACTAGCGGGAGCCTACGAGCAGTACTTC
. TRBJ2-4 TRBD2 TRBV10-3 CACALSGSGEADTQYF TGTGCCTGTGCGCTCTCGGGTAGCGGGGAGGCTGACACTCAGTACTTC